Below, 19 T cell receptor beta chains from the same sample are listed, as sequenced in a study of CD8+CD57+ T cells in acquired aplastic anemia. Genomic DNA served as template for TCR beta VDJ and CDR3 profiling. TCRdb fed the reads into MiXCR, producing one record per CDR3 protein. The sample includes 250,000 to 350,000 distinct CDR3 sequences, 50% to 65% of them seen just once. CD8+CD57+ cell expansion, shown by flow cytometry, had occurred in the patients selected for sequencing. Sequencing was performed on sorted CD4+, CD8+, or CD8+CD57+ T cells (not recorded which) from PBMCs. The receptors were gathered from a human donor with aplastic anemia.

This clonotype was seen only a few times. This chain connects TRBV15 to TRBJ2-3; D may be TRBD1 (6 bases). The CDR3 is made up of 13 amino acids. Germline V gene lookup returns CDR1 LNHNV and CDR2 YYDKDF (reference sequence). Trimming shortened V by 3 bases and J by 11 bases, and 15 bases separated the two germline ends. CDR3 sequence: CATSSATQGRQYF. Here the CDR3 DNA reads TGTGCCACCAGCAGTGCTACACAGGGCCGGCAGTATTTT.

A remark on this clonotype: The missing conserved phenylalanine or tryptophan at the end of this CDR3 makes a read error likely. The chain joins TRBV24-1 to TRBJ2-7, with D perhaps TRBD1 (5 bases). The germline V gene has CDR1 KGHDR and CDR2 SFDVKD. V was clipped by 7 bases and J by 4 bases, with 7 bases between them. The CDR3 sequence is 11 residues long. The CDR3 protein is CATSSGYEQYL. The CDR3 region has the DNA TGTGCCACCAGCTCAGGGTACGAGCAGTACCTC.

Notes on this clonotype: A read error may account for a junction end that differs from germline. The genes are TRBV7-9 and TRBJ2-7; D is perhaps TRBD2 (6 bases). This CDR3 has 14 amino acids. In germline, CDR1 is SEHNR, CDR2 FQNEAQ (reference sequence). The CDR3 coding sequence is TGTGCCAGCAGCTTGGGGCCGGGGGAGAACGAGCGGTACTTC. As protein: CASSLGPGENERYF.

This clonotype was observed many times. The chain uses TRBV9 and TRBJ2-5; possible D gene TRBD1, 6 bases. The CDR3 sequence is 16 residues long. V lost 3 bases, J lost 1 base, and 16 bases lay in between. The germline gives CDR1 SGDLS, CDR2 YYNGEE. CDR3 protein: CASSAQIGGAQETQYF. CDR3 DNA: TGTGCCAGCAGCGCCCAGATAGGGGGAGCCCAAGAGACCCAGTACTTC.

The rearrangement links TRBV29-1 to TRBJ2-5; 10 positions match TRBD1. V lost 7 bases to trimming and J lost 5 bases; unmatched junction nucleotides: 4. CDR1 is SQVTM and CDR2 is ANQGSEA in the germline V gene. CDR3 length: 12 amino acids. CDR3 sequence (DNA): TGCAGCGGTGGACAGGGGGTGGAGACCCAGTACTTC. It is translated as CSGGQGVETQYF.

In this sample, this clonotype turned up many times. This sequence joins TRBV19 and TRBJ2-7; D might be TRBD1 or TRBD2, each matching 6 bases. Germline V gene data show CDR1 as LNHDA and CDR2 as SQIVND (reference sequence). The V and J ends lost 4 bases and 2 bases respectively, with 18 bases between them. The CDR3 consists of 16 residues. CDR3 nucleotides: TGTGCCAGTAGTACCTACCCGGGGGCAGTGACCTACGAGCAGTACTTC. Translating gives CASSTYPGAVTYEQYF.

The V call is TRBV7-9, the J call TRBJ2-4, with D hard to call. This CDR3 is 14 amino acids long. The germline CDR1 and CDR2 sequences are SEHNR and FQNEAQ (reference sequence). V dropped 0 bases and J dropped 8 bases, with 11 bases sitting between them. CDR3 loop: CASSLASAWDIQYF. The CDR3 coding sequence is TGTGCCAGCAGCTTAGCGTCAGCCTGGGACATTCAGTACTTC.

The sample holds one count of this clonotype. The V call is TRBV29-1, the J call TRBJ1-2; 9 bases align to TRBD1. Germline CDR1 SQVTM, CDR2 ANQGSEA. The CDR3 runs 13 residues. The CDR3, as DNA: TGCAGTGCTAATGGACAGGGGAAAGGTGGCTACACCTTC. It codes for CSANGQGKGGYTF.

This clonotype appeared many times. CDR3 sequence (DNA): TGTGCCAGTAGTATCTCTTCCGTACTTCAAGAGACCCAGTACTTC. Its translation is CASSISSVLQETQYF. The chain couples TRBV19 to TRBJ2-5, with D hard to call. Trimming pared 3 bases from V and 2 bases from J, leaving 13 bases between. Germline CDR1 is LNHDA and CDR2 is SQIVND (reference sequence). The CDR3 sequence is 15 residues long.

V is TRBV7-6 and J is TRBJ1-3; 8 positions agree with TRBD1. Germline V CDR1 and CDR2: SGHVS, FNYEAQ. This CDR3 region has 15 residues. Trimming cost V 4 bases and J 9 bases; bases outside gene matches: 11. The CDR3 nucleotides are TGTGCCAGCAGCTCCAGACAGGGGAGCGGCATCACCATATATTTT. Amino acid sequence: CASSSRQGSGITIYF.

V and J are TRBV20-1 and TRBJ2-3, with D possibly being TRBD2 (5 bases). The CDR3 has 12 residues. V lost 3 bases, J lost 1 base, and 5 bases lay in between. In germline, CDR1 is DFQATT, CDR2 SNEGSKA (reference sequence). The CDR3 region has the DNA TGCAGTGCTAGCGGGGGCACAGATACGCAGTATTTT. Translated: CSASGGTDTQYF.

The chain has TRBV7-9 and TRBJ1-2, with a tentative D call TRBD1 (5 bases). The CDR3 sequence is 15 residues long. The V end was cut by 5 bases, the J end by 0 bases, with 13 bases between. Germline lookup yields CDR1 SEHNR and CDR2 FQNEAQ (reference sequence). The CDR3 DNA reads TGTGCCAGCAGCCCGGGACGGAGAACTAACTATGGCTACACCTTC. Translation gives CASSPGRRTNYGYTF.

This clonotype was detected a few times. As DNA, the CDR3 is TGCGCCAGCAGCACTTCGGGACAGGGCAATTCACCCCTCCACTTT. Protein product: CASSTSGQGNSPLHF. The rearrangement links TRBV5-1 to TRBJ1-6, with 9 positions matching TRBD1. V lost 4 bases and J lost 7; bases outside the gene matches: 6. Germline lookup yields CDR1 SGHRS and CDR2 YFSETQ. This CDR3 has 15 residues.

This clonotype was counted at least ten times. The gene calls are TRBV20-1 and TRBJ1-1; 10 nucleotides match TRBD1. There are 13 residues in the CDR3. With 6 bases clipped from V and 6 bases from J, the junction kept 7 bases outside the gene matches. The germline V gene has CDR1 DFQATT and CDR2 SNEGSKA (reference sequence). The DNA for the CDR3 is TGCAGTGCAATCGGACAGGGGGGACCTGAAGCTTTCTTT. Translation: CSAIGQGGPEAFF.

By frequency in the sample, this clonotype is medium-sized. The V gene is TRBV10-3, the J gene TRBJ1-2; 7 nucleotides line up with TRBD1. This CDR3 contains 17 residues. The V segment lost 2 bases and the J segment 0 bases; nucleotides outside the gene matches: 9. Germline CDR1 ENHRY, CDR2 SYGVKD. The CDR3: CAISERVGGQSNYGYTF. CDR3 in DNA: TGTGCCATCAGTGAGCGGGTAGGGGGCCAATCTAACTATGGCTACACCTTC.

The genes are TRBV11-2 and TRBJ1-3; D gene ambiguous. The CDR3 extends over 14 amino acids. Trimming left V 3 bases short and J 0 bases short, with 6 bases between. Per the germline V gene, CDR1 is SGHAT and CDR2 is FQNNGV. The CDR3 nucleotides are TGTGCCAGCAGCTTCCAGGACTCTGGAAACACCATATATTTT. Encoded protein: CASSFQDSGNTIYF.

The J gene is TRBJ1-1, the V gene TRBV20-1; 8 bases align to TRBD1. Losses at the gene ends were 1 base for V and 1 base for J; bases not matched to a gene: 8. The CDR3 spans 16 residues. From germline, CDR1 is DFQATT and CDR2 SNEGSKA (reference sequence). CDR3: CSARVPGQVTNTEAFF. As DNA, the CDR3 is TGCAGTGCTAGAGTTCCGGGACAGGTCACGAACACTGAAGCTTTCTTT.

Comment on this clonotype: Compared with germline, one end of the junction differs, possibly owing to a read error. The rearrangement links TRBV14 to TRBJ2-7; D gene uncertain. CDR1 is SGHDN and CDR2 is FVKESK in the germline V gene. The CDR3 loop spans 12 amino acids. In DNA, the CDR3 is TGTGCCAGCAGCCAAGTTCCCCAGACGCAGCACTTC. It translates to CASSQVPQTQHF.

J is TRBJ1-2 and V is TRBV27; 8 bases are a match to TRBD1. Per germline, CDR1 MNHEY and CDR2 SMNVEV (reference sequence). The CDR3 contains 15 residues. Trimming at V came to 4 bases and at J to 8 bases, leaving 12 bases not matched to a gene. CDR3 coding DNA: TGTGCCAGCAGTTGGCATCTCGGACAGGGTCACGGCTACACCTTC. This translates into CASSWHLGQGHGYTF.